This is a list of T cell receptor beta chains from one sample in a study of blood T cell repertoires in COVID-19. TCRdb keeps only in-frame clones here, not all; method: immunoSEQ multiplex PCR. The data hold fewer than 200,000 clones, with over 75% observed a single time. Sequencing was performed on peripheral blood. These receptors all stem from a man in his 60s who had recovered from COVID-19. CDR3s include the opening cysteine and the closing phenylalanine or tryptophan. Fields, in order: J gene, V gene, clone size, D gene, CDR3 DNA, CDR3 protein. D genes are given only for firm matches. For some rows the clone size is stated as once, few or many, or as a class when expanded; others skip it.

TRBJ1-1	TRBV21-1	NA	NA	TGTGCCGGCCAGGCAATGGGTTTTACAGCCCCCGTTCTAAACACTGAAGCTTTCTTT	CAGQAMGFTAPVLNTEAFF
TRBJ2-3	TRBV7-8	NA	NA	TGTGCCAGCAGCCGCCCCGCTACCCACAAAGAGGGCACAGATACGCAGTATTTT	CASSRPATHKEGTDTQYF
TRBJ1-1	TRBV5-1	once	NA	TGCGCCAGCAGCTTGGTCGGGAGAATGAACACTGAAGCTTTCTTT	CASSLVGRMNTEAFF
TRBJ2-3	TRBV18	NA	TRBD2	TGTGCCAGCTCACGGACTAGCTGGGATACGCAGTATTTT	CASSRTSWDTQYF
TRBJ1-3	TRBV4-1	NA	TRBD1	TGCGCCAGCAGCCAGGCGGACAGGGTTGGAAACACCATATATTTT	CASSQADRVGNTIYF
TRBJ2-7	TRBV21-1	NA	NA	TGTGCCAGCAGCAAAGCGGGCAGGACAGAGCAGTACTTC	CASSKAGRTEQYF
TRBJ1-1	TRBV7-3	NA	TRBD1	TGTGCCAGCAGCTCGCAGGGGGCGGGAGAAACTGAAGCTTTCTTT	CASSSQGAGETEAFF
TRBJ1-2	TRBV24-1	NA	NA	TGTGCCACCAGTGATTTATCGACAGGATTTGGCTACACCTTC	CATSDLSTGFGYTF
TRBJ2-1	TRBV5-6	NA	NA	TGTGCCAGCAGTTCCGGGACACTGACCTACAATGAGCAGTTCTTC	CASSSGTLTYNEQFF
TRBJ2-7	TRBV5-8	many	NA	TGTGCCAGCAGCCCGGGATTCCACGTCCCCCGGCAGTACTTC	CASSPGFHVPRQYF
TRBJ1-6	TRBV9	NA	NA	TGTGCCAGCAGCGTAGGGGGCAGGGCAAATTCACCCCTCCACTTT	CASSVGGRANSPLHF
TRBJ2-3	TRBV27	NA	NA	TGTGCCAGCAGTTTTAAAAGGGGAAGTCGCACAGATACGCAGTATTTT	CASSFKRGSRTDTQYF
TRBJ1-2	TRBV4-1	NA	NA	TGCGCCAGCAGCCCCCTACCCGGGGGGGACTATGGCTACACCTTC	CASSPLPGGDYGYTF
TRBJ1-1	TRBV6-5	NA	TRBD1	TGTGCCAGCTATACAGGGGGCGGCACTGAAGCTTTCTTT	CASYTGGGTEAFF
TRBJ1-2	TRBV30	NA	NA	TGTGCCTGGAGTCCGCCCGCAGGGTATAGGTATGGCTACACCTTC	CAWSPPAGYRYGYTF
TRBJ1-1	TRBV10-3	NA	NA	TGTGCCATCAGCAAGGGGTTGAACACTGAAGCTTTCTTT	CAISKGLNTEAFF
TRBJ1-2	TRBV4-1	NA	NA	TGCGCCAGCAGCCAGGCAGGGCCGACTAACTATGGCTACACCTTC	CASSQAGPTNYGYTF
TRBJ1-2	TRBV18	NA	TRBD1	TGTGCCAGCTCACCGACAGGGGTGGGCTATGGCTACACCTTC	CASSPTGVGYGYTF
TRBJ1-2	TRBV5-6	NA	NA	TGTGCCAGCAGCCAAGACAGATTCTATGGCTACACCTTC	CASSQDRFYGYTF
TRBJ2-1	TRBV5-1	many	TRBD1	TGCGCCAGCAGCTGGGGGACAGGAGACAATGAGCAGTTCTTC	CASSWGTGDNEQFF
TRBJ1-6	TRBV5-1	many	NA	TGCGCCAGCAGCTTAGGTACAAGGAGGGAAAGTTCACCCCTCCACTTT	CASSLGTRRESSPLHF
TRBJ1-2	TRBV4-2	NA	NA	TGTGCCAGCAGCCCCCAGGCGCTCCCCATCGGCTACACCTTC	CASSPQALPIGYTF
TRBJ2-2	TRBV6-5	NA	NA	TGTGCCAGCAGTCCGGACAGAAGTGACACCGGGGAGCTGTTTTTT	CASSPDRSDTGELFF
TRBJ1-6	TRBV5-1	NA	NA	TGCGCCAGCAGCGACCCGTCGGGGAATTCACCCCTCCACTTT	CASSDPSGNSPLHF
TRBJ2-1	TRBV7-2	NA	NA	TGTGCCAGCAGCTTAGGGAGGGAGCAGTTCTTC	CASSLGREQFF
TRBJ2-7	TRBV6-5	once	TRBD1	TGTGCCAGCATCCAGGGCGGGACAGGGGTCTACGAGCAGTACTTC	CASIQGGTGVYEQYF
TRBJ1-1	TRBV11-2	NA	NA	TGTGCCAGCAGCTTATTCGTGAACACTGAAGCTTTCTTT	CASSLFVNTEAFF
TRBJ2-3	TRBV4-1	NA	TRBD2	TGCGCCAGCAGCCAATCTCGCGGGGGGGATAGCACAGATACGCAGTATTTT	CASSQSRGGDSTDTQYF